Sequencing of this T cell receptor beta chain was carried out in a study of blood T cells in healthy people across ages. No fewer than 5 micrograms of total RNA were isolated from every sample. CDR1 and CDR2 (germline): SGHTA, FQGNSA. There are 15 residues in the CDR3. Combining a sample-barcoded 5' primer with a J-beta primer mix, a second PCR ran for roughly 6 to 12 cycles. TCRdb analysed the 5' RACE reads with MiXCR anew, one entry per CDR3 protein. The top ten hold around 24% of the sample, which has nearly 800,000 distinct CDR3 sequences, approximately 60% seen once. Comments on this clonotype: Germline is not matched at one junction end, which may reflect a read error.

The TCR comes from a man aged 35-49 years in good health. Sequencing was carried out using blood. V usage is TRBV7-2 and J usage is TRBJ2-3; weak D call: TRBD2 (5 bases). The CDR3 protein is CAGSLRGSGTDTQYF. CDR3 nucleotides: TGTGCCGGCAGCTTAAGAGGGAGTGGCACAGATACGCAGTATTTT.